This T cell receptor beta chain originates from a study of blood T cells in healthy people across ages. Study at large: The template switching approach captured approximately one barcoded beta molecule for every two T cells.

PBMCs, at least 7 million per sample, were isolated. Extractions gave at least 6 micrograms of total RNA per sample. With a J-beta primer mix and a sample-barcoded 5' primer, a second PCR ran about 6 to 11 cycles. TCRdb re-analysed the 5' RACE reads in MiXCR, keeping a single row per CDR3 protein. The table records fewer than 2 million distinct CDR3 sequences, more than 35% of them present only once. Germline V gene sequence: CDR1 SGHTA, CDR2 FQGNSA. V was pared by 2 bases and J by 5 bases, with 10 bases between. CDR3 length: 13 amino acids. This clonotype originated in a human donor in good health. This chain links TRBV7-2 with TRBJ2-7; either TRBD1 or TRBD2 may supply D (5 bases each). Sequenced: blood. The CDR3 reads CASSLTMGDEQYF. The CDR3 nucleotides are TGTGCCAGCAGCTTAACTATGGGGGACGAGCAGTACTTC.